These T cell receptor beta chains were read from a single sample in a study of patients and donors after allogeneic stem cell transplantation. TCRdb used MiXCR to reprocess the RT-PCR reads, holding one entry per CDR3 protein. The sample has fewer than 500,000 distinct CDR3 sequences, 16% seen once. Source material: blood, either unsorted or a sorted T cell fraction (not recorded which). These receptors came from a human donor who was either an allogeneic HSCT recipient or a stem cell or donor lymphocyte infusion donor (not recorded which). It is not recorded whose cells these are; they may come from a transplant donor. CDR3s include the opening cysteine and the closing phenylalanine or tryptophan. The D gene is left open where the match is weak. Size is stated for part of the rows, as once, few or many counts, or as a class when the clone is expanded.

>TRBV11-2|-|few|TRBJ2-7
CASSLGRGHSSYEQYF
TGTGCCAGCAGCTTGGGGAGGGGACACTCGTCCTACGAGCAGTACTTC
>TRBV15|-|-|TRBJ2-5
CATSRVQLSYQETQYF
TGTGCCACCAGCAGAGTTCAGCTTTCGTACCAAGAGACCCAGTACTTC
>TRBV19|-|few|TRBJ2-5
CAISSQLHTRPETQYF
TGTGCCATTTCGTCTCAACTCCACACCCGCCCAGAGACCCAGTACTTC
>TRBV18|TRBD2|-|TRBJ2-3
CASSPIAGADTQYF
TGTGCCAGCTCACCAATAGCGGGAGCAGATACGCAGTATTTT
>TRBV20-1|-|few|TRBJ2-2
CSARAPRGNTGELFF
TGCAGTGCTAGAGCCCCCAGGGGGAACACCGGGGAGCTGTTTTTT
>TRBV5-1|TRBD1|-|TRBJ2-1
CASRTYAGGVVSYNEQFF
TGCGCCAGCAGAACCTATGCAGGGGGCGTAGTGTCCTACAATGAGCAGTTCTTC
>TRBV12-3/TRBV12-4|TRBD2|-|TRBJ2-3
CASSPGGGTQYF
TGTGCCAGCAGCCCGGGGGGTGGAACGCAGTATTTT
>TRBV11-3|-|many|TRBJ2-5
CASSFQGGAETQYF
TGTGCCAGCAGCTTTCAGGGCGGGGCTGAGACCCAGTACTTC
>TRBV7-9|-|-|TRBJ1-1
CASTRGGPNTEAFF
TGTGCCAGCACCCGAGGCGGCCCGAACACTGAAGCTTTCTTT
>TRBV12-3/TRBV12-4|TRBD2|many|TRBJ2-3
CASSSGTSGSTDTQYF
TGTGCCAGCAGCTCCGGGACTAGTGGAAGCACAGATACGCAGTATTTT
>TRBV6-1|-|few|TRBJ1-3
CAGWTDAGNTIYF
TGTGCCGGTTGGACAGACGCTGGAAACACCATATATTTT
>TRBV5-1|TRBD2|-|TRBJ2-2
CASSREGDGELFF
TGCGCCAGCAGTCGGGAGGGCGACGGGGAGCTGTTTTTT
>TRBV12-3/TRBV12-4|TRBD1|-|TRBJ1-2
CASSLYRGARDGYTF
TGTGCCAGCAGCCTTTACAGGGGTGCTAGGGATGGCTACACCTTC
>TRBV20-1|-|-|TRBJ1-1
CSASRGTNTEAFF
TGCAGTGCTAGTCGCGGAACGAACACTGAAGCTTTCTTT
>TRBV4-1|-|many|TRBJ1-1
CASSIQGWNTEAFF
TGCGCCAGCAGCATACAGGGATGGAACACTGAAGCTTTCTTT
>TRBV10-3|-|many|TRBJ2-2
CAIMGGLNTGELFF
TGTGCCATCATGGGCGGTTTGAACACCGGGGAGCTGTTTTTT
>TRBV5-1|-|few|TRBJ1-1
CATRDHTEAFF
TGCGCCACACGGGACCACACTGAAGCTTTCTTT
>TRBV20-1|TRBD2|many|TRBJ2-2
CSAVRGGSTGELFF
TGCAGTGCGGTCCGGGGGGGGTCCACCGGGGAGCTGTTTTTT
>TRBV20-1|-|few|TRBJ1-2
CSATETGNYGYTF
TGCAGTGCCACAGAAACAGGAAACTATGGCTACACCTTC
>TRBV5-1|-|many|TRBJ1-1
CASRVAVNTEAFF
TGCGCCAGCAGGGTAGCGGTGAACACTGAAGCTTTCTTT
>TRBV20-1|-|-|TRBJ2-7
CSARDTRDAYEQYF
TGCAGTGCTAGAGACACCCGGGACGCCTACGAGCAGTACTTC
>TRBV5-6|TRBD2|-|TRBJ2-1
CASSSASGGTIYNEQFF
TGTGCCAGCAGCTCGGCTAGCGGGGGGACTATCTACAATGAGCAGTTCTTC
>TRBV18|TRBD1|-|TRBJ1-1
CASSPGTRDRAFF
TGTGCCAGCTCACCGGGGACTCGGGACAGAGCTTTCTTT
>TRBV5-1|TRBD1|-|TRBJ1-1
CASSLGTAEVF
TGCGCCAGCAGCCTCGGGACAGCCGAAGTCTTT
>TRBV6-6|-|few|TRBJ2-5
CASSYSAETQYF
TGTGCCAGCAGTTACTCTGCAGAGACCCAGTACTTC
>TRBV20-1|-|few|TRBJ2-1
CSAITLNREQFF
TGCAGTGCTATAACGCTTAACAGGGAGCAGTTCTTC
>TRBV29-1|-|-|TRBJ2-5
CSVEGMDEGEETQYF
TGCAGCGTTGAAGGCATGGACGAAGGGGAAGAGACCCAGTACTTC
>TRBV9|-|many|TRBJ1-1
CASSVGGSGTEAFF
TGTGCCAGCAGCGTAGGGGGGTCTGGGACTGAAGCTTTCTTT
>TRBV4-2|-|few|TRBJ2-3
CASSQGLGTDTQYF
TGTGCCAGCAGCCAAGGACTGGGTACAGATACGCAGTATTTT
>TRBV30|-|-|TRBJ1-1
CAWSGTVAFF
TGTGCCTGGAGTGGGACCGTAGCTTTCTTT
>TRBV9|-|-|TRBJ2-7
CASSEKGSYEQYF
TGTGCCAGCAGCGAAAAAGGTAGCTACGAGCAGTACTTC
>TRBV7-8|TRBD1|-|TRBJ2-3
CASSLRTGGAAQYF
TGTGCCAGCAGCTTAAGGACAGGGGGCGCGGCGCAGTATTTT
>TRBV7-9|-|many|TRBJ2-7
CASSFGQIEQYF
TGTGCCAGCAGCTTCGGACAGATAGAGCAGTACTTC
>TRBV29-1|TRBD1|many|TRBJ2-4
CSVRLGQGLLAKNIQYF
TGCAGCGTTAGGTTGGGACAGGGTCTCCTAGCCAAAAACATTCAGTACTTC
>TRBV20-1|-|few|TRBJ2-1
CSARDPGLRSYNEQFF
TGCAGTGCTAGAGATCCCGGGCTCCGCTCCTACAATGAGCAGTTCTTC
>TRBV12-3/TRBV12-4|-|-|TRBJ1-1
CASRLRGTEAFF
TGTGCCAGCAGGCTGAGGGGGACTGAAGCTTTCTTT
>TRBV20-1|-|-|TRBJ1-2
CSARGGTGNRFGYTF
TGCAGTGCTAGAGGAGGAACAGGGAATAGATTTGGCTACACCTTC
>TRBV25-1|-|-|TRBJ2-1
CASSVGGGGSYNEQFF
TGTGCCAGCAGTGTAGGAGGGGGGGGATCATACAATGAGCAGTTCTTC
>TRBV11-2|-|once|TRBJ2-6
CASSWGPGRANVLTF
TGTGCCAGCAGCTGGGGCCCCGGGCGGGCCAACGTCCTGACTTTC
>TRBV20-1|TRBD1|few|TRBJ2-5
CSARDLRGQGQETQYF
TGCAGTGCTAGAGATCTAAGGGGGCAGGGTCAAGAGACCCAGTACTTC
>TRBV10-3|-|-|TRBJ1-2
CAINKSNYGYTF
TGTGCCATCAACAAGAGTAACTATGGCTACACCTTC
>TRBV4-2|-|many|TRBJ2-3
CASSQEVGGSGPHTQYF
TGTGCCAGCAGCCAAGAAGTAGGTGGTAGCGGACCCCATACGCAGTATTTT
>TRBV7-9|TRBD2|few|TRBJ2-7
CASIYTGTSGSWEQYF
TGTGCCAGCATCTATACAGGGACTAGCGGGTCGTGGGAGCAGTACTTC
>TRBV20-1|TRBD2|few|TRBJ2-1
CSFIPSGGFNEQFF
TGCAGTTTTATCCCTAGCGGGGGCTTCAATGAGCAGTTCTTC
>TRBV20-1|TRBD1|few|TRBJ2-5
CSAIEQGRETQYF
TGCAGTGCCATCGAACAGGGGCGAGAGACCCAGTACTTC
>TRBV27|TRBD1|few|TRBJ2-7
CASSLEAGQVGEQYF
TGTGCCAGCAGTTTGGAGGCGGGACAGGTTGGGGAGCAGTACTTC
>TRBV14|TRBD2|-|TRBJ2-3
CASSQPGTSGEGADTQYF
TGTGCCAGCAGCCAACCAGGGACTAGCGGGGAAGGGGCAGATACGCAGTATTTT
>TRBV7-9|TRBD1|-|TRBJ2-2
CASVPGQAGELFF
TGTGCCAGCGTACCGGGACAGGCCGGGGAGCTGTTTTTT
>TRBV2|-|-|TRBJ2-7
CASSEARGAGYEQYF
TGTGCCAGCAGTGAAGCGCGAGGAGCGGGCTACGAGCAGTACTTC